The 4 T cell receptor beta chains listed next were all sequenced from one sample in a study of blood T cells in healthy people across ages. A J-beta primer mix and a sample-barcoded 5' primer were used in a second PCR of roughly 6 to 12 cycles. TCRdb re-called the 5' RACE reads with MiXCR, one entry per CDR3 protein. This table has fewer than 600,000 distinct CDR3 sequences, around a quarter appearing once. This sample was also put to use in a study of T cells of mothers and their children.

The sample comprised blood. The receptors were sampled from a boy aged 2 to 10 in good health.

The CDR3 loop is CASGLALRTGQNGYTF. CDR3 sequence (DNA): TGTGCTAGTGGTTTGGCCCTCAGGACAGGGCAAAACGGCTACACCTTC. This chain links TRBV12-5 with TRBJ1-2; TRBD1 matches at 8 bases. Germline CDR1 and CDR2: LGHNT and FRNRAP. The trim removed 1 base at V and 8 bases at J, leaving 12 bases unmatched. The CDR3 spans 16 residues.

This clonotype was seen more than once but under ten times. This rearrangement joins TRBV12-3 or TRBV12-4 to TRBJ2-7; 12 bases match TRBD2. J was trimmed by 5 bases and V by 4 bases; bases with no gene match: 6. This CDR3 spans 15 amino acids. The CDR3 loop is CASSSRLAGAHEQYF. The CDR3 region has the DNA TGTGCCAGCAGTTCCCGACTAGCGGGAGCCCACGAGCAGTACTTC.

This clonotype came up a few times. The genes are TRBV5-1 and TRBJ2-5, with 10 bases aligning to TRBD1. The J call may be faulty, since TRBJ2-7 better matches the DNA end. Germline V gene lookup returns CDR1 SGHRS and CDR2 YFSETQ. CDR3 length: 16 amino acids. The CDR3 here is CASRSTGGGFIYEQYF. CDR3 coding DNA: TGCGCCAGCAGGTCGACAGGGGGCGGATTTATTTACGAGCAGTACTTC.

The chain recombines TRBV20-1 with TRBJ2-1, with 14 nucleotides matching TRBD2. This CDR3 region has 15 residues. Germline loops: CDR1 DFQATT, CDR2 SNEGSKA (reference sequence). J was trimmed by 6 bases and V by 6 bases; bases with no gene match: 7. CDR3 loop: CSAIGTSGGRNEQFF. CDR3 DNA: TGCAGTGCCATAGGGACTAGCGGGGGTCGCAATGAGCAGTTCTTC.